These T cell receptor beta chains were read from a single sample in a study of blood T cell repertoires in COVID-19. This table comes from immunoSEQ multiplex PCR, and its TCRdb copy is limited to in-frame clones, with some not included. The top ten hold under 2.5% of the sample, which has under 150,000 clones, 83% seen once. Sequencing used peripheral blood. The receptors here all came from a man younger than 40 with acute or convalescent COVID-19. Each CDR3 is given with its conserved first and last residue. D genes are given only for firm matches. Not every row has a clone size; where given, it reads once, few, many or a size class.

size,V,J,D,DNA,CDR3
.,TRBV27,TRBJ1-2,.,TGTGCCAGCAGTGGGGACTACAACTATGGCTACACCTTC,CASSGDYNYGYTF
.,TRBV19,TRBJ2-3,.,TGTGCCAGTAGTAAAAAGACAACAGATACGCAGTATTTT,CASSKKTTDTQYF
.,TRBV6-6,TRBJ1-1,.,TGTGCCAGCAGCAGGGGACCGAACACTGAAGCTTTCTTT,CASSRGPNTEAFF
.,TRBV19,TRBJ1-4,.,TGTGCCAGCACGCAATGGGGAGATGAAAAACTGTTTTTT,CASTQWGDEKLFF
.,TRBV6-1,TRBJ2-5,TRBD1,TGTGCCAGCAGTGAAGTTACAGGGGACGTGACCCAGTACTTC,CASSEVTGDVTQYF
.,TRBV5-6,TRBJ1-2,TRBD1,TGTGCCAGCAGCACAGATCCGGGACAGCAGCTTTATGGCTACACCTTC,CASSTDPGQQLYGYTF
.,TRBV9,TRBJ1-1,.,TGTGCCAGCAGCGTAGGGCCCGACACTGAAGCTTTCTTT,CASSVGPDTEAFF
.,TRBV16,TRBJ1-2,TRBD1,TGTGCCAGCAGCCGCGGGACAGGTCGATATGGCTACACCTTC,CASSRGTGRYGYTF
.,TRBV11-3,TRBJ2-1,.,TGTGCCAGCAGCCTCTCTAGGGACTGGGCCGGGGGAGAGCAGTTCTTC,CASSLSRDWAGGEQFF
.,TRBV19,TRBJ1-1,.,TGTGCCAGTAGCCCCGGGGCTGAAGCTTTCTTT,CASSPGAEAFF
.,TRBV7-6,TRBJ1-2,TRBD1,TGTGCCAGCAGCCCGGGACAGGGGGCTATTGGCTACACCTTC,CASSPGQGAIGYTF
.,TRBV30,TRBJ1-2,.,TGTGCCTGGAGTGTACAGGTTAACTATGGCTACACCTTC,CAWSVQVNYGYTF
.,TRBV11-1,TRBJ2-1,.,TGTGCCAGCAGCTTAGGAAAATACAGGGTCGCTGAGCAGTTCTTC,CASSLGKYRVAEQFF
few,TRBV29-1,TRBJ2-7,TRBD1,TGCAGCGTTCGACAGGGGCGTCCATACGGTGAGCAGTACTTC,CSVRQGRPYGEQYF
.,TRBV6-1,TRBJ1-2,.,TGTGCCAGCAGTGAACGGGGGGAAGGCTACACCTTC,CASSERGEGYTF
.,TRBV5-1,TRBJ2-5,.,TGCGCCAGCAGCTTTGGCAGCCAAGAGACCCAGTACTTC,CASSFGSQETQYF
.,TRBV5-5,TRBJ1-1,.,TGTGCCAGCAGCTCTCAGGGGTTCACTGAAGCTTTCTTT,CASSSQGFTEAFF
.,TRBV7-2,TRBJ1-3,TRBD1,TGTGCCAGCAGCTTAGTACAGGGGGCAGGCGGAAACACCATATATTTT,CASSLVQGAGGNTIYF